This T cell receptor beta chain was obtained from a study of blood T cells in healthy people across ages. A sample-barcoded 5' primer and a J-beta primer mix were used in a second PCR of roughly 7 to 12 cycles. TCRdb re-called the 5' RACE reads through MiXCR, storing one row per CDR3 protein. This table holds almost 800,000 distinct CDR3 sequences, about three fifths found once. Regarding this clonotype: Its target is unknown.

Findings of the study overall: The fall in TCR beta diversity per million T cells was roughly linear with age. More naive CD4+ cells and higher diversity were found in long-lived than in aged donors.

Trimming took 6 bases from V and 4 from J, leaving 13 bases between them. This CDR3 has 15 residues. Germline V lookup: CDR1 MNHEY, CDR2 SMNVEV (reference sequence). This chain uses TRBV27 with TRBJ2-6; D is tentatively TRBD1 or TRBD2 (6 bases each). This clonotype was sampled from a man between 25 and 39 years old in good health. The sample comprised blood. CDR3 region: CASSPSGAGANVLTF. For the CDR3, the DNA is TGTGCCAGCAGCCCGTCGGGGGCCGGGGCCAACGTCCTGACTTTC.